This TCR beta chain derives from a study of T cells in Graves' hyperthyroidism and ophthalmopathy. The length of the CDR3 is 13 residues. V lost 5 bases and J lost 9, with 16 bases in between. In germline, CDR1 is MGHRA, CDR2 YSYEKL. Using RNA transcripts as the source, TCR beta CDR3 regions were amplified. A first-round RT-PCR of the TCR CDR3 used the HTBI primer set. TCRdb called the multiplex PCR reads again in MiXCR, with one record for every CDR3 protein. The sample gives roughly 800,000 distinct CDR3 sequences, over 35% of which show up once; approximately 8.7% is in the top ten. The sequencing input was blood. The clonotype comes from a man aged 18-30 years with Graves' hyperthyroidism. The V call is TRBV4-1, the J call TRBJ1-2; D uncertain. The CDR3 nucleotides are TGCGCCAGCAGCGCATCCGACTCAGGAAGCTACACCTTC. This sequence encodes CASSASDSGSYTF.